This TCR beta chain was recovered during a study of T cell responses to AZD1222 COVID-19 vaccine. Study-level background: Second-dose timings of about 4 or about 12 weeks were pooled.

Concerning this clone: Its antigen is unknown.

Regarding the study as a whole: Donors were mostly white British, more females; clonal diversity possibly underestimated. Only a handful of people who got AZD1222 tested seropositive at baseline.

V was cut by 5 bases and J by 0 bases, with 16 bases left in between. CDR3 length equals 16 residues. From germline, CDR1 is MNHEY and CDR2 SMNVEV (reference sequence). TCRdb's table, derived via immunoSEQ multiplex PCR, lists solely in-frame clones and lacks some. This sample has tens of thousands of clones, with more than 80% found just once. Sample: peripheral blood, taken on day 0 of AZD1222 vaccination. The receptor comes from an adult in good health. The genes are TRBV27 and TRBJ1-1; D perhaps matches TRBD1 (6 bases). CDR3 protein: CASSHPPQGLNTEAFF. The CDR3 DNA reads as TGTGCCAGCAGTCATCCTCCACAGGGACTGAACACTGAAGCTTTCTTT.